The 13 T cell receptor beta chains below come from one sample, sequenced in a study of blood T cell repertoires in COVID-19. Clones were sequenced by immunoSEQ multiplex PCR, and TCRdb holds only the in-frame ones, with some missing. The table includes around 300,000 clones, more than 70% detected once. The source material was peripheral blood. All receptors derive from a woman in her twenties or thirties with COVID-19, enrolled during active disease.

The rearrangement joins TRBV5-1 to TRBJ1-4, with 9 nucleotides matching TRBD1. Unmatched junction bases numbered 5, after V lost 4 bases and J lost 7 bases. The CDR3 has 14 residues. Germline CDR1 SGHRS, CDR2 YFSETQ. The CDR3 spells CASSLGQGTEKLFF. The CDR3 region has the DNA TGCGCCAGCAGCCTGGGACAGGGAACTGAAAAACTGTTTTTT. Combining the CDR3 with reference TRBV5-1 and TRBJ1-4 gives the whole variable domain KAGVTQTPRYLIKTRGQQVTLSCSPISGHRSVSWYQQTPGQGLQFLFEYFSETQRNKGNFPGRFSGRQFSNSRSEMNVSTLELGDSALYLCASSLGQGTEKLFFGSGTQLSVL.

The CDR3 region has the DNA TGCGCCAGCAGCTTGGCTTATCCGAGCACAGATACGCAGTATTTT. Its protein is CASSLAYPSTDTQYF. The genes are TRBV5-1 and TRBJ2-3, with D unclear. Trimming shortened V by 0 bases and J by 0 bases, and 8 bases separated the two germline ends. In germline, CDR1 is SGHRS, CDR2 YFSETQ. The CDR3 has 15 residues.

This clone was seen at least ten times. This sequence joins TRBV30 and TRBJ2-7; D gene uncertain. CDR3 length: 13 residues. The V end lost 2 bases, the J end lost 6 bases, and 14 bases lay between the germline ends. CDR1 is GTSNPN, CDR2 SVGIG, per germline (reference sequence). DNA for the CDR3: TGTGCCTGGAGTACTGGTGAGGTCGGCGAGCAGTACTTC. It yields the protein CAWSTGEVGEQYF. The complete variable domain, with remaining parts taken from reference TRBV30 and TRBJ2-7, reads SQTIHQWPATLVQPVGSPLSLECTVEGTSNPNLYWYRQAAGRGLQLLFYSVGIGQISSEVPQNLSASRPQDRQFILSSKKLLLSDSGFYLCAWSTGEVGEQYFGPGTRLTVT.

The chain recombines TRBV5-6 with TRBJ2-5; 10 bases fit TRBD1. This CDR3 region has 18 residues. Trimming cost V 0 bases and J 5 bases; bases outside gene matches: 13. CDR1 is SGHDT and CDR2 is YYEEEE in the germline V gene. This CDR3 is CASSLAWDRGKAQETQYF. DNA of the CDR3: TGTGCCAGCAGCTTGGCGTGGGACAGGGGAAAGGCTCAGGAGACCCAGTACTTC.

This clone was detected a few times. The chain combines TRBV6-6 with TRBJ2-1; D unresolved. This CDR3 comprises 13 residues. Trimming took 0 bases from V and 8 from J, leaving 8 bases between them. The V gene's germline CDR1 is MNHNY and CDR2 SVGAGI (reference sequence). CDR3 DNA: TGTGCCAGCAGTTACTCCAGTCGGGATGAGCAGTTCTTC. Protein sequence: CASSYSSRDEQFF.

The chain couples TRBV6-1 to TRBJ1-6; D perhaps matches TRBD1 (5 bases). The CDR3 has 16 amino acids. Germline CDR1 is MNHNS and CDR2 is SASEGT. Trimming took off 3 bases at V and 9 bases at J, with 18 bases between the two ends. CDR3 bases: TGTGCCAGCAGTGACCGCCCGACAGTGGCACTTTCACCCCTCCACTTT. Protein sequence: CASSDRPTVALSPLHF.

The rearrangement joins TRBV14 to TRBJ1-4, with D unresolved. This CDR3 comprises 18 residues. Germline-derived CDR1 and CDR2 are SGHDN and FVKESK. Trimming removed 3 bases at V and 7 bases at J, with 24 bases between. Written as DNA, the CDR3 is TGTGCCAGCAGCCATGCTCGCCGCGGGGTCCGTGGGGTTGAAAAACTGTTTTTT. Protein sequence: CASSHARRGVRGVEKLFF.

This clone occurred once. The chain links TRBV5-1 to TRBJ1-4; D not resolved. Per germline, CDR1 SGHRS and CDR2 YFSETQ. The CDR3 covers 19 residues. V dropped 4 bases and J dropped 4 bases, with 26 bases sitting between them. This chain's CDR3 is CASSPGERQVAKFNEKLFF. The CDR3 nucleotides are TGCGCCAGCAGCCCTGGGGAGAGGCAGGTTGCCAAGTTTAATGAAAAACTGTTTTTT.

This clone was found a few times. The chain recombines TRBV5-6 with TRBJ1-4; TRBD1 agrees at 7 bases. The CDR3 sequence is 16 residues long. Germline V gene lookup returns CDR1 SGHDT and CDR2 YYEEEE. V lost 6 bases to trimming and J lost 7 bases; unmatched junction nucleotides: 15. DNA for the CDR3: TGTGCCAGCACTTCTAACAGGGGAATGCGGGTTGAAAAACTGTTTTTT. It translates to CASTSNRGMRVEKLFF.

V and J are TRBV2 and TRBJ1-2; D might be TRBD1 (6 bases). V lost 7 bases and J 3 bases, leaving 15 bases between the germline ends. This CDR3 has 14 residues. Germline loops: CDR1 SNHLY, CDR2 FYNNEI. The DNA of the CDR3 is TGTGCCAGCACGGGACAAAGATTGTACTATGGCTACACCTTC. Translation: CASTGQRLYYGYTF.

This sequence joins TRBV6-1 and TRBJ1-2; 8 bases map to TRBD1. The germline V gene has CDR1 MNHNS and CDR2 SASEGT. With 2 bases clipped from V and 5 bases from J, the junction kept 10 bases outside the gene matches. The CDR3 totals 16 residues. The CDR3 DNA sequence: TGTGCCAGCAGTGAAACCCAGGACAGGGTTGGGTATGGCTACACCTTC. This encodes CASSETQDRVGYGYTF.

The chain has TRBV2 and TRBJ2-5; 7 bases align to TRBD2. The CDR3 loop spans 12 amino acids. Trimming cost V 7 bases and J 7 bases; bases outside gene matches: 6. Germline CDR1 and CDR2: SNHLY and FYNNEI. The CDR3 sequence: CASKRREGTQYF. CDR3 nucleotide sequence: TGTGCCAGCAAGCGGAGGGAGGGGACCCAGTACTTC.

This clone has just one count. CDR3 bases: TGTGCCAGCAGCCGGGACAGGGTCTACGAGCAGTACTTC. Residues: CASSRDRVYEQYF. The genes are TRBV27 and TRBJ2-7; 9 nucleotides agree with TRBD1. The germline gives CDR1 MNHEY, CDR2 SMNVEV (reference sequence). Germline trimming cut 6 bases from V and 3 bases from J; bases unmatched to any gene: 3. The CDR3 runs to 13 residues.